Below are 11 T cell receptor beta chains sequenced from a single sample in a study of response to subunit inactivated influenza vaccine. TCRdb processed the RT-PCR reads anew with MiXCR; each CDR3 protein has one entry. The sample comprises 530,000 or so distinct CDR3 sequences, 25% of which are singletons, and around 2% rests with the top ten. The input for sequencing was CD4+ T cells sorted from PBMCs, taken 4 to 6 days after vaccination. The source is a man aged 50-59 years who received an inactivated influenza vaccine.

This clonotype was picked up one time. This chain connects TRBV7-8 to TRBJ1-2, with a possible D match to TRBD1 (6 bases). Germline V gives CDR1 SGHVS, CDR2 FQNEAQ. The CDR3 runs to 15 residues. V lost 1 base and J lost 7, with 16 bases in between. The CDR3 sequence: CASSLDPGARGGYTF. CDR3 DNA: TGTGCCAGCAGCTTAGATCCGGGGGCGCGAGGTGGCTACACCTTC.

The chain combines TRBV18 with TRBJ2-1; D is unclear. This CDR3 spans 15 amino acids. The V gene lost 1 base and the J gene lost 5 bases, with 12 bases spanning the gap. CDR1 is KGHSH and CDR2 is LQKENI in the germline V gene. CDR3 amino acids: CASSPRAVFDNEQFF. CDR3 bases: TGTGCCAGCTCACCACGGGCAGTCTTTGACAATGAGCAGTTCTTC.

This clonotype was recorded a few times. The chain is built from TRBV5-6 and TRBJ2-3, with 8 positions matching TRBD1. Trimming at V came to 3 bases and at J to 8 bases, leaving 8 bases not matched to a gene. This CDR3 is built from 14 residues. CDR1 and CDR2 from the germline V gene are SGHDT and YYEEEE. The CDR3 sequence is CASSSHPTGGTQYF. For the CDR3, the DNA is TGTGCCAGCAGCTCACATCCCACAGGGGGTACGCAGTATTTT.

The CDR3, as DNA: TGTGCCAGCAGCTTATTGGGGGGAGGGGGTAGCGTAAATGAGCAGTTCTTC. Its translation: CASSLLGGGGSVNEQFF. The chain employs TRBV7-2 and TRBJ2-1; TRBD2 is a possible D gene (7 bases). The length of the CDR3 is 17 residues. CDR1 is SGHTA and CDR2 is FQGNSA in the germline V gene. Trimming stripped 2 bases from V and 7 bases from J, with 21 bases between.

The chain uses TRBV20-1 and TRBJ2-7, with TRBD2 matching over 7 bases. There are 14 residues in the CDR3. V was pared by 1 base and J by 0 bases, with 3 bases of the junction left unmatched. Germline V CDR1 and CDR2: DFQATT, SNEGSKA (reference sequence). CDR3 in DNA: TGCAGTGCTAGAGCCCTAGCGGTCTCCTACGAGCAGTACTTC. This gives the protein CSARALAVSYEQYF.

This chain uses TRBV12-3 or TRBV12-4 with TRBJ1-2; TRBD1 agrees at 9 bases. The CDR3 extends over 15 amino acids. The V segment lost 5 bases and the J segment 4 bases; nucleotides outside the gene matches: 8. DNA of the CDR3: TGTGCCAGCAGTCTCGACAGGGGGTGGGCCTATGGCTACACCTTC. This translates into CASSLDRGWAYGYTF.

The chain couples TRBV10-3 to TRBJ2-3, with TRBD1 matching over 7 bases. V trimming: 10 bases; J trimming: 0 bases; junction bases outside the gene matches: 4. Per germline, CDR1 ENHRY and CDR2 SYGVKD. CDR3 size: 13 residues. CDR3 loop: CASMGQSTDTQYF. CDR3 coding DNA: TGTGCCAGCATGGGACAGAGCACAGATACGCAGTATTTT.

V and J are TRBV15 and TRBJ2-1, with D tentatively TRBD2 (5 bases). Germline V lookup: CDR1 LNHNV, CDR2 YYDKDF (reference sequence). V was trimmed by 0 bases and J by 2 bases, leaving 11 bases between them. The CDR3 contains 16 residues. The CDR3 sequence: CATSREYGGPYNEQFF. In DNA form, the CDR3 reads TGTGCCACCAGCAGAGAGTACGGAGGCCCCTACAATGAGCAGTTCTTC.

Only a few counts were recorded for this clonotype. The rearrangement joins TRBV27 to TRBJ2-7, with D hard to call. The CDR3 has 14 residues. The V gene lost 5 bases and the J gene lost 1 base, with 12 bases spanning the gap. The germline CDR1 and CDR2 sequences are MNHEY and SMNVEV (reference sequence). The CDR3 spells CASSPRAVSYEQYF. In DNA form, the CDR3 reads TGTGCCAGCAGTCCCCGCGCAGTTTCCTACGAGCAGTACTTC.

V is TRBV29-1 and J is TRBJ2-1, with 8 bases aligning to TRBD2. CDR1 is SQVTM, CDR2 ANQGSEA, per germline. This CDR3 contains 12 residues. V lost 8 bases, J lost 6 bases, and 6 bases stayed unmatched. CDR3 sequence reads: CSSGGGPNEQFF. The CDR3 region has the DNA TGCAGCTCCGGGGGGGGACCCAATGAGCAGTTCTTC.

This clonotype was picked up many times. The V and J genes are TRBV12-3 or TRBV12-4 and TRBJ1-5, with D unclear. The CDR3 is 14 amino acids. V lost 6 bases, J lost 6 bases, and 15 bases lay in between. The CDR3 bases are TGTGCCAGCAGCCAGGAGGGTTCGCTTCAGCCCCAGCATTTT. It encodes CASSQEGSLQPQHF.